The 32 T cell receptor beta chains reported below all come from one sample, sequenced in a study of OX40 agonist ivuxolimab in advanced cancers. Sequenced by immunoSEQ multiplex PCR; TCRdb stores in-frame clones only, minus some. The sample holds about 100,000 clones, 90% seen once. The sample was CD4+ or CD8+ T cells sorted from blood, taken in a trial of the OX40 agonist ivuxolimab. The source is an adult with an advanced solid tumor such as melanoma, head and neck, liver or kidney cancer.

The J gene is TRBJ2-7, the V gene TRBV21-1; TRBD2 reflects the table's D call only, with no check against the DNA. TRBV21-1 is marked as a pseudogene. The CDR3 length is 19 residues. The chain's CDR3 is CASSKGGIGSGRLSYEQYF. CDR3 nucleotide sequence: TGTGCCAGCAGCAAAGGCGGGATCGGGAGCGGGAGGCTCTCCTACGAGCAGTACTTC.

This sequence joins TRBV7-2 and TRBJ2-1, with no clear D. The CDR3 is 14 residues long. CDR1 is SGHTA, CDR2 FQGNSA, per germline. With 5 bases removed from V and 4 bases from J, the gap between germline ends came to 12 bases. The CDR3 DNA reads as TGTGCCAGCAGCCCCCGGCCAGCGTACAATGAGCAGTTCTTC. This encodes CASSPRPAYNEQFF.

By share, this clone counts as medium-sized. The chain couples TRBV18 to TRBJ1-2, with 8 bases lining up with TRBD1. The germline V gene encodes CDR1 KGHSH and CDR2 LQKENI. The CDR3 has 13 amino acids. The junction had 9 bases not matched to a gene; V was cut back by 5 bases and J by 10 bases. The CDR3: CASSRRDRLVYTF. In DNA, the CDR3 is TGTGCCAGCTCAAGGCGGGACAGGCTCGTCTACACCTTC.

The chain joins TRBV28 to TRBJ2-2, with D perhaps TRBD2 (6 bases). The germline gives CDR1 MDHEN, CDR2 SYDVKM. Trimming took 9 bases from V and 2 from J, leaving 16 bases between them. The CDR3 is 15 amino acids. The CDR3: CASKVGGLNTGELFF. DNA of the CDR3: TGTGCCAGTAAGGTAGGAGGGCTAAACACCGGGGAGCTGTTTTTT.

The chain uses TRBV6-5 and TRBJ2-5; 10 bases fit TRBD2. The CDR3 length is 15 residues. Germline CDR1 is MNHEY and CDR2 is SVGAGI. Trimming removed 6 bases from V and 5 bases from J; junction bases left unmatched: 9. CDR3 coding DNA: TGTGCCAGCAGCTCTAGCGGGAGTGGGATGGAGACCCAGTACTTC. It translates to CASSSSGSGMETQYF.

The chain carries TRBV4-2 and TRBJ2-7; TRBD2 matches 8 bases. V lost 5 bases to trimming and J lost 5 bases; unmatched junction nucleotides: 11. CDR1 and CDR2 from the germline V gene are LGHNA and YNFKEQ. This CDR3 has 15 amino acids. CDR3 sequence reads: CASSLSGTRGDEQYF. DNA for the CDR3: TGTGCCAGCAGCTTATCCGGGACTAGGGGGGACGAGCAGTACTTC.

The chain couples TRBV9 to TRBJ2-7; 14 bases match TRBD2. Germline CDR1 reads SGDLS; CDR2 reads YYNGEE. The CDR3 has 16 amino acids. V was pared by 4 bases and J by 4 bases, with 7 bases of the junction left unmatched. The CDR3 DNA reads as TGTGCCAGCAGCTCCTCCGGGACTAGCGGGAGTTACGAGCAGTACTTC. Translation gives CASSSSGTSGSYEQYF.

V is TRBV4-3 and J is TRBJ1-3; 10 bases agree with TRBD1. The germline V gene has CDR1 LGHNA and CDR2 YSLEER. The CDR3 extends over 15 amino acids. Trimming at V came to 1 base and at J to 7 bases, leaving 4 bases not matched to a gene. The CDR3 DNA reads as TGCGCCAGCAGCCAAGTGCGGACAGGGGGGAACACCATATATTTT. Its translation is CASSQVRTGGNTIYF.

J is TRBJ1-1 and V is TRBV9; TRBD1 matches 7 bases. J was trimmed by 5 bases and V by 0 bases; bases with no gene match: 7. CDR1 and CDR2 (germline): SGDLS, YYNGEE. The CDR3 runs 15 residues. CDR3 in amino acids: CASSVATGSMTEAFF. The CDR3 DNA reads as TGTGCCAGCAGCGTAGCGACAGGGTCAATGACTGAAGCTTTCTTT.

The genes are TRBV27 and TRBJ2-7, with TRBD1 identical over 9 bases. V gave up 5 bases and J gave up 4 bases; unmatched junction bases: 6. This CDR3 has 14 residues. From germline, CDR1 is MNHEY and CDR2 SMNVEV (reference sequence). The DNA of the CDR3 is TGTGCCAGCAGTCCGGGACAGGGCTATTACGAGCAGTACTTC. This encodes CASSPGQGYYEQYF.

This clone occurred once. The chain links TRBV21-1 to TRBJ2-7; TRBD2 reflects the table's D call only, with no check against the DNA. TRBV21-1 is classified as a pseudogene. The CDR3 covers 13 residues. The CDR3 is CAIGTPNSYEQYF. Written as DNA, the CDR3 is TGTGCCATCGGGACTCCTAACTCCTACGAGCAGTACTTC.

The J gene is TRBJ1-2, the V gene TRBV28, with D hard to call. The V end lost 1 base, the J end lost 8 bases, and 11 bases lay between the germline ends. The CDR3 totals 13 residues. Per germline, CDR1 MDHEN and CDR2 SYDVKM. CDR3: CASSLSRTRGYTF. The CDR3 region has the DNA TGTGCCAGCAGTTTATCCAGGACCCGGGGCTACACCTTC.

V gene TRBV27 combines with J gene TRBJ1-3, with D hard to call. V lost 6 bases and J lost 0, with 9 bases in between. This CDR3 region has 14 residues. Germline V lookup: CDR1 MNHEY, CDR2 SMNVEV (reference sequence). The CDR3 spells CASRDGFSGNTIYF. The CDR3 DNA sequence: TGTGCCAGCAGAGACGGGTTCTCTGGAAACACCATATATTTT.

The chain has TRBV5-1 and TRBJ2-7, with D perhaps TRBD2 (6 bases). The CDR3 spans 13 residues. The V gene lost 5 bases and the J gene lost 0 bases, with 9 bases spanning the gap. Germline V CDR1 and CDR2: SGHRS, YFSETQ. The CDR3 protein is CASSGTGSYEQYF. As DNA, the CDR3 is TGCGCCAGCAGTGGGACTGGCTCCTACGAGCAGTACTTC.

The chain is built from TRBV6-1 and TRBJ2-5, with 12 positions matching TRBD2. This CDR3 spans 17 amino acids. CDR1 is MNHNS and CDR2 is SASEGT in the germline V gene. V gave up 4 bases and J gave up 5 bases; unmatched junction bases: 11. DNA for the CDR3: TGTGCCAGCAGTGCCTCGACGGGACTAGCGGGCATGGAGACCCAGTACTTC. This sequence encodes CASSASTGLAGMETQYF.

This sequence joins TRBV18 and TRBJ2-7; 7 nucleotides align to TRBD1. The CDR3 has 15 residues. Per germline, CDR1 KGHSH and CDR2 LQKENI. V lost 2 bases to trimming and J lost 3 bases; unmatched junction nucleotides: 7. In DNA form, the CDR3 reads TGTGCCAGCTCACCAGGCGGACAGGTTAGCTACGAGCAGTACTTC. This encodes CASSPGGQVSYEQYF.

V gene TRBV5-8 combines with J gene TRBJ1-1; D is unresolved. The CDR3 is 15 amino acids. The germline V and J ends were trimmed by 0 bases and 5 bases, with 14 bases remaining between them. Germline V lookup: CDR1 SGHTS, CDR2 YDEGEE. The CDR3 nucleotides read TGTGCCAGCAGCTTGGGTTCGGGTTGGCGGACTGAAGCTTTCTTT. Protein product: CASSLGSGWRTEAFF. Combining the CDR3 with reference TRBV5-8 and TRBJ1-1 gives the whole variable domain EAGVTQSPTHLIKTRGQQATLRCSPISGHTSVYWYQQALGLGLQFLLWYDEGEERNRGNFPPRFSGRQFPNYSSELNVNALELEDSALYLCASSLGSGWRTEAFFGQGTRLTVV.

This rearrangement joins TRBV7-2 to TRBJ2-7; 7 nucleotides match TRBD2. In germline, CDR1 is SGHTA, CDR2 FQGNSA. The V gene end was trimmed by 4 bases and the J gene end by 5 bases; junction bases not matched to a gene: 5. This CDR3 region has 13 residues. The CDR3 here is CASSSGLDHEQYF. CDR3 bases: TGTGCCAGCAGCTCCGGACTAGATCACGAGCAGTACTTC.

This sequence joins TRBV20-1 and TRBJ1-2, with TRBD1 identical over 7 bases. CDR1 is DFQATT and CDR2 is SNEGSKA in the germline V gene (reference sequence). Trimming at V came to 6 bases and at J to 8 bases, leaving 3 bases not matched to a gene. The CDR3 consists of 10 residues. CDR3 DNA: TGCAGTGCCGACAGGGAGGGCTACACCTTC. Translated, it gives CSADREGYTF.

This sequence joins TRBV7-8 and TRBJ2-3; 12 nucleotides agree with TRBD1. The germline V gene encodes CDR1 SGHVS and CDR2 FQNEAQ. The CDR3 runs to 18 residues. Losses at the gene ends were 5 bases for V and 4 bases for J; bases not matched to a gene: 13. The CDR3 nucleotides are TGTGCCAGCAGCCGAGCGCGGTGGGGACAGGGGGCCCCAGATACGCAGTATTTT. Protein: CASSRARWGQGAPDTQYF.

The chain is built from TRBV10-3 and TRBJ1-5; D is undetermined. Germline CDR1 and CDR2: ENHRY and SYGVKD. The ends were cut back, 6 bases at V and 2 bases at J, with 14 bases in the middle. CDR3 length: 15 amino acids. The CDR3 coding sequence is TGTGCCATCAGCCCAGGCCTCGGAGGCAATCAGCCCCAGCATTTT. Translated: CAISPGLGGNQPQHF.

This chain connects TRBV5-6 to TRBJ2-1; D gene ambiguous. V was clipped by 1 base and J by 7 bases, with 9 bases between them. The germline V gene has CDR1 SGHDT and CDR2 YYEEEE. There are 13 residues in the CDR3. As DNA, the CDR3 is TGTGCCAGCAGCTTGCGCCCCGCAAATGAGCAGTTCTTC. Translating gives CASSLRPANEQFF. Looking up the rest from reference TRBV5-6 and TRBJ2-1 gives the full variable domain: DAGVTQSPTHLIKTRGQQVTLRCSPKSGHDTVSWYQQALGQGPQFIFQYYEEEERQRGNFPDRFSGHQFPNYSSELNVNALLLGDSALYLCASSLRPANEQFFGPGTRLTVL.

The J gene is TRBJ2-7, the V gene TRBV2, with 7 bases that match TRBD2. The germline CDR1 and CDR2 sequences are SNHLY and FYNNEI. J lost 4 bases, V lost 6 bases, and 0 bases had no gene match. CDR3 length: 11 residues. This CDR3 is CASRGGYEQYF. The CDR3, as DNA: TGTGCCAGCAGGGGGGGGTACGAGCAGTACTTC.

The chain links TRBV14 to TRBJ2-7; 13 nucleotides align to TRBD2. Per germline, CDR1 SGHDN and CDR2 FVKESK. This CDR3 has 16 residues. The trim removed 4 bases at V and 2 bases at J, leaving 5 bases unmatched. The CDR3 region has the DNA TGTGCCAGCAGCCCCCTGGGACTAGCGGGGACCTACGAGCAGTACTTC. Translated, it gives CASSPLGLAGTYEQYF.

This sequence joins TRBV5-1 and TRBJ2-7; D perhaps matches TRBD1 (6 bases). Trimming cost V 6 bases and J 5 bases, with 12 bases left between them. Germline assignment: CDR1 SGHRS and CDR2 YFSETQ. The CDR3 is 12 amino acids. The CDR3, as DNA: TGCGCCAGCACCGACAGGTTCCACGAGCAGTACTTC. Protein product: CASTDRFHEQYF.

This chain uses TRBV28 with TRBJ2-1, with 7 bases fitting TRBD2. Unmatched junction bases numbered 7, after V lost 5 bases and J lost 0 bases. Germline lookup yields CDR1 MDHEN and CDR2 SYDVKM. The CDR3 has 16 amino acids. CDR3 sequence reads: CASSLLARLSYNEQFF. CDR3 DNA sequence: TGTGCCAGCAGTCTACTAGCGAGACTCTCCTACAATGAGCAGTTCTTC.

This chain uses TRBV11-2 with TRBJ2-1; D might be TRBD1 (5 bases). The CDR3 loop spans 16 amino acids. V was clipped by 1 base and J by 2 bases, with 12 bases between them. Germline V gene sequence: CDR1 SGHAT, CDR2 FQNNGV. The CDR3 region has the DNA TGTGCCAGCAGCTTAGCAGGACGACAGACCTACAATGAGCAGTTCTTC. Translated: CASSLAGRQTYNEQFF.

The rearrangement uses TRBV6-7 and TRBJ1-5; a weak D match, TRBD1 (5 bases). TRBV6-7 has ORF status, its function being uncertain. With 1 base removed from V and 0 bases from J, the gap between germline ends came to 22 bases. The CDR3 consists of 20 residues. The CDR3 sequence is CASSYWGMWARQLSNQPQHF. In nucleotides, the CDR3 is TGTGCCAGCAGTTACTGGGGGATGTGGGCCCGGCAGCTTAGCAATCAGCCCCAGCATTTT.

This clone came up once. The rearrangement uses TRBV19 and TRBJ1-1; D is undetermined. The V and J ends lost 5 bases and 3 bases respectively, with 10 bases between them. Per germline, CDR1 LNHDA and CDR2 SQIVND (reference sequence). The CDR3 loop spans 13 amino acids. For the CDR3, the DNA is TGTGCCAGTAGTTTATATCGGGACACTGAAGCTTTCTTT. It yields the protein CASSLYRDTEAFF.

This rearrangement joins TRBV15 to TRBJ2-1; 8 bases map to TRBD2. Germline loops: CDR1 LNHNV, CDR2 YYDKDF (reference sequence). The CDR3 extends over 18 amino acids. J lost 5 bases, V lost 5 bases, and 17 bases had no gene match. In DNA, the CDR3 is TGTGCCACCAGCGGAATTCAGAAGTTAGCGGGATTGGACAATGAGCAGTTCTTC. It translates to CATSGIQKLAGLDNEQFF.

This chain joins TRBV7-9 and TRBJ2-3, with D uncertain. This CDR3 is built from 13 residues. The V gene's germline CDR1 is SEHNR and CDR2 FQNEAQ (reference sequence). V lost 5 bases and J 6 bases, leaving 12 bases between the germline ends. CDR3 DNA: TGTGCCAGCAGCGAAACTCGATCGGATACGCAGTATTTT. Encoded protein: CASSETRSDTQYF.

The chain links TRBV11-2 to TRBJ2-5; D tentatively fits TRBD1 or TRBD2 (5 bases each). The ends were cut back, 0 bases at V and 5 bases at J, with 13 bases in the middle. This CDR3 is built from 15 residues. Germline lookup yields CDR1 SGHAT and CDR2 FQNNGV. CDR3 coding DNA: TGTGCCAGCAGCTTAGAGGGACGGCCAGGGGAGACCCAGTACTTC. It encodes CASSLEGRPGETQYF.